This T cell receptor beta chain was found in a study of blood T cell repertoires in COVID-19. Across the whole study: COVID-19 samples, acute and convalescent, were from the United States, Italy and Spain. PBMCs, B-cell-depleted T cells, or T cells were the source of the cDNA or gDNA that made up the material.

V was shortened by 6 bases and J by 6 bases, with 11 bases between the two germline ends. CDR1 is SNHLY, CDR2 FYNNEI, per germline. This CDR3 has 13 residues. Original processing notes: Amplification of reference gene primers was used by the study to estimate nucleated cell counts. Clones were read by immunoSEQ multiplex PCR, and TCRdb kept only the in-frame ones, dropping some. Clone size and the V and J calls come from that table; the DNA yielded D and trimming. The table includes about 400,000 clones, about 87% detected once. Sample: peripheral blood. The V call is TRBV2, the J call TRBJ2-2; D ambiguous. This TCR was sampled from a human donor in a cohort sampled during active COVID-19. The CDR3 protein is CASRFDFAGELFF. For the CDR3, the DNA is TGTGCCAGCAGGTTCGACTTTGCCGGGGAGCTGTTTTTT.